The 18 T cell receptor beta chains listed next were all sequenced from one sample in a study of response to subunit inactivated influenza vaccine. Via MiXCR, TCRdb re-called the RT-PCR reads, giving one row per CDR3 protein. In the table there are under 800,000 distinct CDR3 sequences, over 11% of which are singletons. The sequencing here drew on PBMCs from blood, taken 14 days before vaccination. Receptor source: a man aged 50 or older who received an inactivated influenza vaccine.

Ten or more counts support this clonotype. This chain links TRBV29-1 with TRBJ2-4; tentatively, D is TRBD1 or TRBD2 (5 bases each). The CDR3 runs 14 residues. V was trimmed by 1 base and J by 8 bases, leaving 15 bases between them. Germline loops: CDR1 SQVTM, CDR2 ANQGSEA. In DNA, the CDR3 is TGCAGCGTTGAAGGTCGGGGCGTGGGGGACATTCAGTACTTC. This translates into CSVEGRGVGDIQYF.

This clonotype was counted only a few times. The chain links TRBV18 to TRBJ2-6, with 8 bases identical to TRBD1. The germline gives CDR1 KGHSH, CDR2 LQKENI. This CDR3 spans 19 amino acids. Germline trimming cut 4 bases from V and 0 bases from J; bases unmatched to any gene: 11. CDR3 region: CASSHLNRGTTSGANVLTF. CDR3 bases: TGTGCCAGCTCACACTTAAACAGGGGGACGACCTCTGGGGCCAACGTCCTGACTTTC. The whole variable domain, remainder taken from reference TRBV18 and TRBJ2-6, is NAGVMQNPRHLVRRRGQEARLRCSPMKGHSHVYWYRQLPEEGLKFMVYLQKENIIDESGMPKERFSAEFPKEGPSILRIQQVVRGDSAAYFCASSHLNRGTTSGANVLTFGAGSRLTVL.

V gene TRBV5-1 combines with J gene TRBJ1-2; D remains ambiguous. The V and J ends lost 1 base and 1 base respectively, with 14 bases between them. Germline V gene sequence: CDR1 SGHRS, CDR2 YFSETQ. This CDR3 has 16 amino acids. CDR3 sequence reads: CASSLTSGSDNYGYTF. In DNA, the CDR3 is TGCGCCAGCAGCTTGACTAGCGGGAGCGATAACTATGGCTACACCTTC.

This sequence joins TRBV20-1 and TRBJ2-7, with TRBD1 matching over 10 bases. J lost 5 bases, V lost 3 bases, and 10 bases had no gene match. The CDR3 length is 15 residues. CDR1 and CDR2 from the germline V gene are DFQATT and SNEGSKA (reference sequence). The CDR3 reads CSARTLGQGSHEQYF. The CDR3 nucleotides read TGCAGTGCTAGGACTTTGGGACAGGGGTCCCACGAGCAGTACTTC.

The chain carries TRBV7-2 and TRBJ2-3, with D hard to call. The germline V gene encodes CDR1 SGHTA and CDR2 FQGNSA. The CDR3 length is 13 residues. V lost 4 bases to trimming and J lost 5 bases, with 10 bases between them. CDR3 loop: CASSSSLQDTQYF. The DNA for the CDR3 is TGTGCCAGCAGCTCCTCCCTCCAAGATACGCAGTATTTT.

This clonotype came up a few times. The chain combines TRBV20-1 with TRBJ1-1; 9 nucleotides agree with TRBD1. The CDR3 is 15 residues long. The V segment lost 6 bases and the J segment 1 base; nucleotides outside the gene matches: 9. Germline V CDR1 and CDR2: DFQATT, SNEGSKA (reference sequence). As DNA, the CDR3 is TGCAGTGCGCGAGACAGGGGGTGGTGGAACACTGAAGCTTTCTTT. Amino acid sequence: CSARDRGWWNTEAFF.

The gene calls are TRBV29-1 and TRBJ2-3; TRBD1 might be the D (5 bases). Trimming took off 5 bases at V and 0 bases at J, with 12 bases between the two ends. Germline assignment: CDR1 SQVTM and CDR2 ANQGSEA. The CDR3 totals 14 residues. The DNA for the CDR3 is TGCAGCGTTCTCACTGGGGCGAGCACAGATACGCAGTATTTT. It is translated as CSVLTGASTDTQYF.

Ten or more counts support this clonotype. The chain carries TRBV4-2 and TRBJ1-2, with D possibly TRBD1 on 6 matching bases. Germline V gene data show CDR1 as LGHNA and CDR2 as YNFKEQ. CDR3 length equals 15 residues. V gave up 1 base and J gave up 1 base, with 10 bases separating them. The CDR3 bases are TGTGCCAGCAGCCAAGCAGGGGCTAATAACTATGGCTACACCTTC. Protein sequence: CASSQAGANNYGYTF.

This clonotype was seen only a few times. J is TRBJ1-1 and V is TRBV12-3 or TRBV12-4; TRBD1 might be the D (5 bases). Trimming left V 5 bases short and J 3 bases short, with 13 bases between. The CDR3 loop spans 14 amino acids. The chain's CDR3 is CASSLRVRYTEAFF. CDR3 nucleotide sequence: TGTGCCAGCAGTCTCAGGGTTCGGTACACTGAAGCTTTCTTT.

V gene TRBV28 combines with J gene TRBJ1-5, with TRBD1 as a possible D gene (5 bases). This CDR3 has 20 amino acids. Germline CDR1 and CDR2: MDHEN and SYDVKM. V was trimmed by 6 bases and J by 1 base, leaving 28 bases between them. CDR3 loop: CASRFKGSGTLGGSNQPQHF. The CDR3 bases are TGTGCCAGCAGGTTTAAGGGCTCCGGGACGCTTGGTGGGAGCAATCAGCCCCAGCATTTT.

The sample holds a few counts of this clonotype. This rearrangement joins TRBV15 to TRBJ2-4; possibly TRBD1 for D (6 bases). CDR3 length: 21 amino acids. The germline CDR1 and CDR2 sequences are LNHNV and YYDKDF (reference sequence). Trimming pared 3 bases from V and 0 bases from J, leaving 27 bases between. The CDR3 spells CATSRNPEGQRLALAKNIQYF. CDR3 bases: TGTGCCACCAGCAGGAATCCCGAAGGACAGAGGCTCGCCCTAGCCAAAAACATTCAGTACTTC. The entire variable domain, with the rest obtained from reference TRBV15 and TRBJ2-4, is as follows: DAMVIQNPRYQVTQFGKPVTLSCSQTLNHNVMYWYQQKSSQAPKLLFHYYDKDFNNEADTPDNFQSRRPNTSFCFLDIRSPGLGDTAMYLCATSRNPEGQRLALAKNIQYFGAGTRLSVL.

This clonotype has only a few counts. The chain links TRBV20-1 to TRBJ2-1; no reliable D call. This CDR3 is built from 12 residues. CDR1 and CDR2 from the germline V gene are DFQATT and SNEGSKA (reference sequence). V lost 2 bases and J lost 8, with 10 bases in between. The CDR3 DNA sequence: TGCAGTGCTAGATCCGCCGACGATGAGCAGTTCTTC. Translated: CSARSADDEQFF.

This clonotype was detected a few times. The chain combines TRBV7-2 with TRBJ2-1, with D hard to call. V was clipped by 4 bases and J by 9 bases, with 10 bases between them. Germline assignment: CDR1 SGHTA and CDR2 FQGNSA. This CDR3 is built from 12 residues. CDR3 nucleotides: TGTGCCAGCAGCTCGCAAGGTCGTGAGCAGTTCTTC. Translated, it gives CASSSQGREQFF.

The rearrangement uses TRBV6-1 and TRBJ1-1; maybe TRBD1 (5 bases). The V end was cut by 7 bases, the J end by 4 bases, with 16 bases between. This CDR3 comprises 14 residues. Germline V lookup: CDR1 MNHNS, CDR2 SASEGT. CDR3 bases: TGTGCCAGCAACTTCCGGGGGGTATCCACTGAAGCTTTCTTT. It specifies CASNFRGVSTEAFF.

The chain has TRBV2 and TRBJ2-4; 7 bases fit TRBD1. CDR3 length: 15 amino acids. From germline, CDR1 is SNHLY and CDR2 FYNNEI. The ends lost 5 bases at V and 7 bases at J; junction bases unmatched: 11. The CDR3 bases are TGTGCCAGCAGTCGAGAGGGGGCTGGTGTGAACATTCAGTACTTC. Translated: CASSREGAGVNIQYF. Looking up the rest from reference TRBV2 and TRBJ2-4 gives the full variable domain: EPEVTQTPSHQVTQMGQEVILRCVPISNHLYFYWYRQILGQKVEFLVSFYNNEISEKSEIFDDQFSVERPDGSNFTLKIRSTKLEDSAMYFCASSREGAGVNIQYFGAGTRLSVL.

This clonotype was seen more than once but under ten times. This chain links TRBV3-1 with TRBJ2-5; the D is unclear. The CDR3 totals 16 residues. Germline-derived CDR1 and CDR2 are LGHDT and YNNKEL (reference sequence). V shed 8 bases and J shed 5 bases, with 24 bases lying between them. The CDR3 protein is CASSKMGKPTVETQYF. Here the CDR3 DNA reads TGTGCCAGCTCAAAGATGGGTAAGCCAACGGTGGAGACCCAGTACTTC.

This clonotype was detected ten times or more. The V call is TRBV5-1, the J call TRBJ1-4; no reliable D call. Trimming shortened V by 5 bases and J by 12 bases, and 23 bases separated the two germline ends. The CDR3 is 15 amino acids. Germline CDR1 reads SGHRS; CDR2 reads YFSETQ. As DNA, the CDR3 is TGCGCCAGCAGTTTTTTGCCGGGGAACACGAGGGAACTGTTTTTT. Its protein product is CASSFLPGNTRELFF.

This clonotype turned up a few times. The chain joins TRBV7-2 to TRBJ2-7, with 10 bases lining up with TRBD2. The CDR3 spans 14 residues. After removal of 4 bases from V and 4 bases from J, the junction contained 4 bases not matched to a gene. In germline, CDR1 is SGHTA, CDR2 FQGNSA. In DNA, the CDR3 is TGTGCCAGCAGCTCTAGCGGGAGTATATACGAGCAGTACTTC. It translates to CASSSSGSIYEQYF.